This paragraph covers one T cell receptor beta chain sequence. Its antigen is unknown. Base qualities are not provided; no much larger clone lies one nucleotide away. Read against the paper, the sample's time point label means: baseline before first vaccination. The vaccinee samples were drawn from two UK trials, COV001 and COV002, one of which was a single-blind randomized controlled phase 2/3 trial testing AZD1222 (ChAdOx1 nCoV-19) in healthy adults. For TCRbeta chain sequencing, PBMC samples were collected from trial participants at day 0 and at day 28 after the second dose. V and J lose 7 bases and 10 bases, and a span of 22 bases separates them. The CDR3 numbers 15 residues from cysteine through phenylalanine. Solely the CDR3 DNA is kept, with 45 bases framed from the first base. The germline V gene (reference sequence) specifies LNHDA as CDR1 and SQIVND as CDR2. The CDR3 regions of human TCRbeta chains were analyzed by immunosequencing. In the original analysis: TCRs in the repertoires were matched against a reference library of SARS-CoV-2-specific TCRs that had been generated with the MIRA antigen-specificity platform. Breadth meant the fraction of unique TCRs that were SARS-CoV-2-associated, whereas depth meant the fraction of total T cells that were SARS-CoV-2-associated. Using the MIRA data, each spike-specific TCR was mapped to the spike region that the TCR reacts to and placed in a CD4 or CD8 class. Log10-transformed breadth and depth values were compared by one-way ANOVA with Sidak's multiple comparisons tests. In its TCRdb copy, this immuneACCESS table keeps in-frame sequences only and misses some clones. Where compared with another copy, unresolved V genes explain less than half of these, and the others have no known cause. The DNA gave D and trimming, while V, J and clone size come from that table. In all, the sample holds 100,000 to 150,000 clones, and roughly 90% of those were seen once. The ten top clones hold roughly 1.4% of the sample.

The sample originates from a study of T cell responses to AZD1222 COVID-19 vaccine (dated by TCRdb to about 2021). General notes on the study: AZD1222 recipients with second doses at about 4 weeks or about 12 weeks were pooled, because spike-specific TCR depth and breadth did not differ between schedules. TCR sequencing was performed for roughly 250 trial participants, of whom some 200 were given two doses of AZD1222 and around 26 were given two doses of MenACWY control vaccine. Trial participants were enrolled by age into subgroups of 18-55, 56-69 and 70-plus years, and roughly 150, 30 and 60 TCR-sequenced participants, respectively, were included in these subgroups.

Overall results and qualifications from the work: Because no day 14 peak-response samples were available, repertoires were characterized only after the peak T cell response. Most participants were white British and females outnumbered males, and the authors suggested that clonal diversity may have been underestimated. In the small 56-69-year group, the increase in depth fell short of significance, most likely because of low power. Conclusions about previously exposed vaccinees were limited because only 6 or 7 AZD1222 recipients were SARS-CoV-2 seropositive at baseline. After two AZD1222 doses, spike-specific TCR breadth and depth were significantly higher than at day 0 and than in MenACWY recipients. Vaccine-associated CD4 TCRs spanned the whole spike protein, with dominant responses in regions 160-218 and 743-854. Reportedly, close to half of the unique spike-specific TCRs recognized epitopes lying outside the regions that are mutated in the B.1.351 and B.1.1.7 variants.

The sequence was collected from an adult in good health. The rearrangement combines TRBV19 with TRBJ1-4; a weak D assignment points to TRBD1 (5 bases agree). The specimen comprised peripheral blood, sampled on day 0 of AZD1222 vaccination. The CDR3 amino acid sequence is: CASNKARRGIGKLFF. At the DNA level, the sequence is TGTGCCAGTAATAAGGCGCGTAGGGGAATTGGAAAACTGTTTTTT.